These 27 T cell receptor beta chains were sequenced from one sample in a study of T cells in Graves' hyperthyroidism and ophthalmopathy (dated by TCRdb to between 2018 and 2021). Preparation of the library involved multiplex PCR. TCRdb records Illumina HiSeq 2000 as the sequencer. The TCR beta CDR3 regions were amplified from RNA transcripts. The TCR CDR3 was subjected to a first round of RT-PCR using the HTBI primer set and the Qiagen OneStep RT-PCR kit. Clones were called with MiXCR by TCRdb after fastp trimmed the public reads at Q25, and only in-frame beta chains were retained. Rows are combined by CDR3 protein, so each entry shows the most common genes and DNA. The sample data list 350,000 to 400,000 distinct CDR3 sequences, and more than 12% of these were observed just once. The ten largest account for less than 35% of the sample. The sample comprised blood. These receptors originate from a woman aged 30 to 39 with Graves' hyperthyroidism.

At least ten counts were recorded for this clonotype. The genes are TRBV30 and TRBJ2-3; D remains ambiguous. The CDR3 consists of 12 residues. Germline V gene lookup returns CDR1 GTSNPN and CDR2 SVGIG (reference sequence). Between the trimmed V and J ends, which lost 0 bases and 6 bases, there was a span of 7 bases. The CDR3: CAWSVKRDTQYF. The DNA of the CDR3 is TGTGCCTGGAGTGTGAAACGGGATACGCAGTATTTT.

This clonotype was seen many times. This rearrangement joins TRBV20-1 to TRBJ2-2; TRBD2 matches at 8 bases. J gave up 5 bases and V 2 bases, and 13 bases lay outside the gene matches. CDR3 length equals 17 residues. The germline V gene encodes CDR1 DFQATT and CDR2 SNEGSKA (reference sequence). CDR3 DNA: TGCAGTGCTAGAAAGGCAGGGATGGCTAGCGGGACCGGGGAGCTGTTTTTT. Its translation: CSARKAGMASGTGELFF.

At least ten counts were recorded for this clonotype. The chain has TRBV3-1 and TRBJ2-5; unclear D gene. In germline, CDR1 is LGHDT, CDR2 YNNKEL (reference sequence). The CDR3 extends over 12 amino acids. V was pared by 3 bases and J by 4 bases, with 6 bases between. The CDR3 loop reads CASSQGPETQYF. DNA of the CDR3: TGTGCCAGCAGCCAGGGCCCAGAGACCCAGTACTTC.

The chain is built from TRBV27 and TRBJ2-7; 11 bases are a match to TRBD1. The CDR3 covers 16 residues. V gave up 6 bases and J gave up 4 bases; unmatched junction bases: 11. Germline CDR1 is MNHEY and CDR2 is SMNVEV (reference sequence). In DNA form, the CDR3 reads TGTGCCAGCAGGGGGAGTCCGGGACAGGGGGGTTACGAGCAGTACTTC. Its translation: CASRGSPGQGGYEQYF.

This clonotype was seen only a few times. The chain couples TRBV2 to TRBJ2-7; 11 bases are shared with TRBD2. Germline loops: CDR1 SNHLY, CDR2 FYNNEI. The CDR3 spans 15 residues. The trim removed 5 bases at V and 3 bases at J, leaving 6 bases unmatched. The CDR3 bases are TGTGCCAGCAGTTGGACTAGCGGGCCTGACTACGAGCAGTACTTC. Translated: CASSWTSGPDYEQYF.

The genes are TRBV10-2 and TRBJ1-2; possible D gene TRBD1, 5 bases. Germline CDR1 WSHSY, CDR2 SAAADI. V lost 4 bases, J lost 0 bases, and 9 bases lay in between. The CDR3 runs 14 residues. The CDR3 loop is CASSGGLTNYGYTF. In DNA form, the CDR3 reads TGCGCCAGCAGTGGGGGACTCACTAACTATGGCTACACCTTC.

There are many counts of this clonotype. This chain uses TRBV7-9 with TRBJ2-5; TRBD2 aligns across 13 bases. CDR3 size: 14 residues. V lost 5 bases and J lost 4; bases outside the gene matches: 1. Germline-derived CDR1 and CDR2 are SEHNR and FQNEAQ (reference sequence). The CDR3 DNA sequence: TGTGCCAGCAGCGGGACTAGCGGGATAGAGACCCAGTACTTC. Amino acids: CASSGTSGIETQYF.

This clonotype showed up many times. J is TRBJ1-2 and V is TRBV6-1; D is possibly TRBD1 (5 bases). The length of the CDR3 is 14 residues. Trimming stripped 6 bases from V and 3 bases from J, with 14 bases between. CDR1 is MNHNS and CDR2 is SASEGT in the germline V gene. CDR3 coding DNA: TGTGCCAGCAGAGGGGATCCGAACTACTATGGCTACACCTTC. Translating it yields CASRGDPNYYGYTF.

The chain has TRBV19 and TRBJ1-2, with D unresolved. V gave up 3 bases and J gave up 2 bases, with 10 bases separating them. This CDR3 contains 14 residues. CDR1 and CDR2 (germline): LNHDA, SQIVND (reference sequence). CDR3 amino acids: CASSIRSLNYGYTF. The CDR3, as DNA: TGTGCCAGTAGTATCCGCAGCTTAAACTATGGCTACACCTTC.

The rearrangement uses TRBV24-1 and TRBJ2-3; D is uncertain. The CDR3 has 14 amino acids. Trimming took 1 base from V and 4 from J, leaving 8 bases between them. The germline CDR1 and CDR2 sequences are KGHDR and SFDVKD. The CDR3 DNA sequence: TGTGCCACCAGTGATTTCGGCCGGGCAGATACGCAGTATTTT. Amino acids: CATSDFGRADTQYF.

This clonotype was counted many times. This rearrangement joins TRBV7-8 to TRBJ2-7, with TRBD1 matching 9 bases. The length of the CDR3 is 15 residues. Trimming took 4 bases from V and 3 from J; bases not matched to a gene: 7. The germline gives CDR1 SGHVS, CDR2 FQNEAQ. The CDR3 nucleotides read TGTGCCAGCAGCTCCTCCGGGACAGGGATCTACGAGCAGTACTTC. Encoded protein: CASSSSGTGIYEQYF.

Many counts were recorded for this clonotype. The chain employs TRBV5-1 and TRBJ2-1; D remains ambiguous. The CDR3 is 13 amino acids. From germline, CDR1 is SGHRS and CDR2 YFSETQ. The germline V and J ends were trimmed by 1 base and 9 bases, with 11 bases remaining between them. The CDR3 coding sequence is TGCGCCAGCAGCTTGTACACCCAGAGTGAGCAGTTCTTC. Its protein product is CASSLYTQSEQFF.

This clonotype was picked up a small number of times. J is TRBJ2-3 and V is TRBV6-2 or TRBV6-3; D might be TRBD1 (5 bases). This CDR3 contains 18 residues. CDR1 and CDR2 from the germline V gene are MNHEY and SVGEGT. Trimming left V 6 bases short and J 6 bases short, with 28 bases between. The CDR3 nucleotides read TGTGCCAGCAGCTTAAGGGGTGCGGAGCTCAGCCCGCCGGATACGCAGTATTTT. Its translation: CASSLRGAELSPPDTQYF.

The J gene is TRBJ2-5, the V gene TRBV6-4, with 8 bases fitting TRBD2. This CDR3 spans 13 amino acids. The V gene's germline CDR1 is MRHNA and CDR2 SNTAGT. V shed 0 bases, J shed 11 bases, and the junction held 5 bases outside the gene matches. The CDR3 protein is CASSDSGRGRQYF. In DNA, the CDR3 is TGTGCCAGCAGTGACTCCGGGAGGGGAAGACAGTACTTC.

This clonotype showed up just a few times. The rearrangement uses TRBV18 and TRBJ2-2; possibly TRBD1 for D (5 bases). CDR3 length: 16 residues. Trimming cost V 3 bases and J 0 bases, with 11 bases left between them. Per germline, CDR1 KGHSH and CDR2 LQKENI. The CDR3 coding sequence is TGTGCCAGCTCACCCAGCGACAGAGCGAACACCGGGGAGCTGTTTTTT. It is translated as CASSPSDRANTGELFF. Full variable domain (missing parts from reference TRBV18 and TRBJ2-2): NAGVMQNPRHLVRRRGQEARLRCSPMKGHSHVYWYRQLPEEGLKFMVYLQKENIIDESGMPKERFSAEFPKEGPSILRIQQVVRGDSAAYFCASSPSDRANTGELFFGEGSRLTVL.

This clonotype was seen repeatedly, ten times or more. The gene calls are TRBV11-2 and TRBJ2-5; 15 bases agree with TRBD2. The CDR3 extends over 16 amino acids. After removal of 10 bases from V and 5 bases from J, the junction contained 11 bases not matched to a gene. The germline V gene encodes CDR1 SGHAT and CDR2 FQNNGV. Here the CDR3 reads CATTEGLAGGGETQYF. In DNA form, the CDR3 reads TGTGCCACCACAGAGGGACTAGCGGGAGGAGGGGAGACCCAGTACTTC. Filled out from reference TRBV11-2 and TRBJ2-5, the complete variable domain reads EAGVAQSPRYKIIEKRQSVAFWCNPISGHATLYWYQQILGQGPKLLIQFQNNGVVDDSQLPKDRFSAERLKGVDSTLKIQPAKLEDSAVYLCATTEGLAGGGETQYFGPGTRLLVL.

This clonotype turned up a few times. The chain has TRBV19 and TRBJ2-3; no reliable D call. The germline gives CDR1 LNHDA, CDR2 SQIVND (reference sequence). This CDR3 contains 12 residues. Trimming removed 3 bases from V and 2 bases from J, with 3 bases in between. The CDR3: CASSIDTDTQYF. Written as DNA, the CDR3 is TGTGCCAGTAGTATCGACACAGATACGCAGTATTTT.

This clonotype has a count of ten or more. The J gene is TRBJ2-2, the V gene TRBV12-3 or TRBV12-4, with D possibly TRBD1 on 6 matching bases. This CDR3 has 13 amino acids. Trimming took off 3 bases at V and 6 bases at J, with 8 bases between the two ends. The CDR3 loop is CASSLGAPGELFF. The CDR3 region has the DNA TGTGCCAGCAGTTTGGGGGCTCCCGGGGAGCTGTTTTTT.

This clonotype was picked up many times. The chain is built from TRBV11-2 and TRBJ2-3; TRBD2 is a possible D gene (6 bases). V lost 8 bases and J 0 bases, leaving 12 bases between the germline ends. Germline lookup yields CDR1 SGHAT and CDR2 FQNNGV. CDR3 length: 14 residues. This CDR3 reads CASGVAASTDTQYF. CDR3 DNA sequence: TGTGCCAGCGGAGTAGCGGCTAGCACAGATACGCAGTATTTT.

There are a few counts of this clonotype. This rearrangement joins TRBV2 to TRBJ2-3; D unresolved. The germline CDR1 and CDR2 sequences are SNHLY and FYNNEI. The CDR3 sequence is 14 residues long. V dropped 8 bases and J dropped 4 bases, with 16 bases sitting between them. The CDR3, as DNA: TGTGCCAGCTTGACTCTGCGAGAACCAGATACGCAGTATTTT. Its translation: CASLTLREPDTQYF.

In its sample, this clonotype was seen a few times. The chain uses TRBV6-1 and TRBJ2-7; D may be TRBD2 (5 bases). CDR3 length: 15 residues. CDR1 is MNHNS, CDR2 SASEGT, per germline. V was clipped by 3 bases and J by 2 bases, with 14 bases between them. Here the CDR3 DNA reads TGTGCCAGCAGTGACGGGTCCGGACTGACCTACGAGCAGTACTTC. Translation gives CASSDGSGLTYEQYF.

This clonotype came up a few times. The chain couples TRBV28 to TRBJ1-5; no clear D gene. V lost 5 bases, J lost 0 bases, and 14 bases lay in between. The CDR3 is made up of 16 amino acids. CDR1 MDHEN and CDR2 SYDVKM come from the germline V gene. The CDR3 coding sequence is TGTGCCAGCAGTAAAGCGAGGGTAAATAGCAATCAGCCCCAGCATTTT. It encodes CASSKARVNSNQPQHF.

There are many counts of this clonotype. The V gene is TRBV18, the J gene TRBJ2-7, with D uncertain. Trimming removed 3 bases at V and 1 base at J, with 10 bases between. The CDR3 covers 14 residues. The germline V gene has CDR1 KGHSH and CDR2 LQKENI. CDR3 protein: CASSPASQSYEQYF. The DNA for the CDR3 is TGTGCCAGCTCACCGGCCAGCCAATCCTACGAGCAGTACTTC. Together with reference TRBV18 and TRBJ2-7, the CDR3 gives the full variable domain: NAGVMQNPRHLVRRRGQEARLRCSPMKGHSHVYWYRQLPEEGLKFMVYLQKENIIDESGMPKERFSAEFPKEGPSILRIQQVVRGDSAAYFCASSPASQSYEQYFGPGTRLTVT.

The chain uses TRBV3-1 and TRBJ2-4, with D possibly matching TRBD2 (6 bases). Trimming shortened V by 11 bases and J by 0 bases, and 26 bases separated the two germline ends. Germline CDR1 LGHDT, CDR2 YNNKEL (reference sequence). The CDR3 consists of 18 residues. In DNA, the CDR3 is TGTGCCGGGCTTCTTAGGGCGGGACGCTGCATAGCCAAAAACATTCAGTACTTC. Residues: CAGLLRAGRCIAKNIQYF.

The chain employs TRBV19 and TRBJ2-3; the D gene is possibly TRBD2 (5 bases). This CDR3 contains 16 residues. Germline V gene lookup returns CDR1 LNHDA and CDR2 SQIVND (reference sequence). Trimming removed 3 bases at V and 4 bases at J, with 17 bases between. As DNA, the CDR3 is TGTGCCAGTAGTATGGGTCGCGGGTCCAGTCCAGATACGCAGTATTTT. Its translation is CASSMGRGSSPDTQYF.

This clonotype was recorded many times. J is TRBJ2-2 and V is TRBV12-3 or TRBV12-4; no clear D. This CDR3 has 12 residues. V lost 2 bases and J lost 7, with 5 bases in between. The CDR3 DNA follows: TGTGCCAGCAGTTTAACCAGCGGGGAGCTGTTTTTT. Protein: CASSLTSGELFF.

This clonotype was observed many times. The V call is TRBV12-3 or TRBV12-4, the J call TRBJ1-2; D not certain. This CDR3 is 15 amino acids long. Trimming pared 1 base from V and 1 base from J, leaving 10 bases between. The CDR3: CASSLGFRLNYGYTF. In DNA form, the CDR3 reads TGTGCCAGCAGTTTAGGGTTTAGGCTTAACTATGGCTACACCTTC.